Listed here are 24 T cell receptor beta chains from one sample, sequenced in a study of cytomegalovirus exposure and HLA in healthy donors. Primers: 60 Vbeta forward and 13 Jbeta reverse. Sequenced by immunoSEQ multiplex PCR; TCRdb stores in-frame clones only, minus some. The table has 210,000 or so clones, 85% to 90% seen once. The sequenced sample consisted of PBMCs. These receptors were taken from a woman younger than 35 in good health and CMV-seronegative.

The chain couples TRBV11-2 to TRBJ1-4; 10 positions agree with TRBD1. In germline, CDR1 is SGHAT, CDR2 FQNNGV. Trimming removed 6 bases from V and 3 bases from J; junction bases left unmatched: 4. CDR3 length equals 15 residues. The CDR3 reads CASRRQGAANEKLFF. CDR3 bases: TGTGCCAGCAGGAGACAGGGGGCAGCTAATGAAAAACTGTTTTTT.

J is TRBJ2-1 and V is TRBV9, with TRBD2 matching 8 bases. Trimming cost V 0 bases and J 5 bases; bases outside gene matches: 7. The CDR3 covers 16 residues. Germline CDR1 is SGDLS and CDR2 is YYNGEE. CDR3 bases: TGTGCCAGCAGCGTAGAGTCACTAGCGGAGAACAATGAGCAGTTCTTC. Protein: CASSVESLAENNEQFF. Full variable domain (outside the CDR3, taken from reference TRBV9 and TRBJ2-1): DSGVTQTPKHLITATGQRVTLRCSPRSGDLSVYWYQQSLDQGLQFLIQYYNGEERAKGNILERFSAQQFPDLHSELNLSSLELGDSALYFCASSVESLAENNEQFFGPGTRLTVL.

The genes are TRBV20-1 and TRBJ1-1; D is possibly TRBD1 (6 bases). This CDR3 is built from 11 residues. Germline lookup yields CDR1 DFQATT and CDR2 SNEGSKA (reference sequence). V was shortened by 6 bases and J by 9 bases, with 14 bases between the two germline ends. CDR3 sequence reads: CSALHRVQAFF. CDR3 nucleotides: TGCAGTGCCCTGCACAGGGTTCAAGCTTTCTTT.

This clone was counted a single time. The rearrangement joins TRBV25-1 to TRBJ2-3, with D perhaps TRBD1 (6 bases). With 0 bases removed from V and 6 bases from J, the gap between germline ends came to 16 bases. CDR1 is MGHDK and CDR2 is SYGVNS in the germline V gene. The CDR3 loop spans 16 amino acids. The CDR3 loop is CASSEYAAGATDTQYF. The CDR3 DNA reads TGTGCCAGCAGTGAATATGCGGCAGGGGCCACGGATACGCAGTATTTT.

The J gene is TRBJ2-5, the V gene TRBV7-9; 9 positions agree with TRBD2. Unmatched junction bases numbered 13, after V lost 0 bases and J lost 5 bases. The CDR3 runs 18 residues. In germline, CDR1 is SEHNR, CDR2 FQNEAQ (reference sequence). The DNA of the CDR3 is TGTGCCAGCAGCTTAGCGGGTAGCGGGGGTCTTGAGTGGGAGACCCAGTACTTC. This gives the protein CASSLAGSGGLEWETQYF.

This sequence joins TRBV7-9 and TRBJ2-7; the D gene is possibly TRBD1 (5 bases). V was shortened by 5 bases and J by 2 bases, with 13 bases between the two germline ends. The CDR3 totals 14 residues. Germline lookup yields CDR1 SEHNR and CDR2 FQNEAQ (reference sequence). CDR3 region: CASSPYRSAYEQYF. The CDR3 nucleotides are TGTGCCAGCAGCCCCTACAGGTCAGCCTACGAGCAGTACTTC.

The chain is built from TRBV19 and TRBJ1-2; D is ambiguous. The CDR3 totals 14 residues. Trimming pared 6 bases from V and 2 bases from J, leaving 13 bases between. Germline CDR1 reads LNHDA; CDR2 reads SQIVND (reference sequence). CDR3 sequence (DNA): TGTGCCAGTAGGGGAGAAGTTGGAAACTATGGCTACACCTTC. It is translated as CASRGEVGNYGYTF.

The chain employs TRBV19 and TRBJ1-4; the D is unclear. Germline CDR1 LNHDA, CDR2 SQIVND (reference sequence). The CDR3 is 17 amino acids. Deletions cut 1 base from V and 0 bases from J, with 12 bases between. The CDR3 DNA reads as TGTGCCAGTAGTATAGTCTGGGCGGGAGCAACTAATGAAAAACTGTTTTTT. Its protein product is CASSIVWAGATNEKLFF.

The rearrangement uses TRBV5-5 and TRBJ1-6, with TRBD1 as a possible D gene (6 bases). V gave up 2 bases and J gave up 4 bases, with 13 bases separating them. CDR3 length: 16 residues. The germline CDR1 and CDR2 sequences are SGHKS and YYEKEE (reference sequence). CDR3 bases: TGTGCCAGCAGCTTAGGCCAGGGGCCTTATAATTCACCCCTCCACTTT. Translated: CASSLGQGPYNSPLHF.

The V gene is TRBV19, the J gene TRBJ2-7; D possibly corresponds to TRBD1 (6 bases). The CDR3 has 15 amino acids. V lost 6 bases to trimming and J lost 1 base, with 16 bases between them. Germline CDR1 reads LNHDA; CDR2 reads SQIVND (reference sequence). CDR3 nucleotide sequence: TGTGCCAGTAGCAATAGGTATGGACAGTCCTACGAGCAGTACTTC. As protein: CASSNRYGQSYEQYF.

V gene TRBV5-1 combines with J gene TRBJ1-1; the D is unclear. In germline, CDR1 is SGHRS, CDR2 YFSETQ. Between the trimmed V and J ends, which lost 4 bases and 1 base, there was a span of 8 bases. The CDR3 is made up of 13 amino acids. CDR3 DNA sequence: TGCGCCAGCAGCCAGACAACGAACACTGAAGCTTTCTTT. Amino acid sequence: CASSQTTNTEAFF.

The chain is built from TRBV6-6 and TRBJ1-2; a weak D match, TRBD1 (5 bases). The ends were cut back, 4 bases at V and 6 bases at J, with 15 bases in the middle. The CDR3 is made up of 14 amino acids. Germline V gene data show CDR1 as MNHNY and CDR2 as SVGAGI (reference sequence). The CDR3: CASSSRMGHNGYTF. The CDR3 DNA reads as TGTGCCAGCAGTTCCCGAATGGGGCATAATGGCTACACCTTC.

V usage is TRBV5-3 and J usage is TRBJ1-3; 10 positions agree with TRBD1. TRBV5-3 is treated as an ORF (open reading frame) with a function not yet certain. CDR3 length: 20 residues. V gave up 4 bases and J gave up 4 bases; unmatched junction bases: 20. The CDR3 nucleotides read TGTGCCAGAAGCGTAGGGGACAGGGGAATTGGGTCCTCTGGGGGAAACACCATATATTTT. It yields the protein CARSVGDRGIGSSGGNTIYF.

This clone showed up just once. J is TRBJ2-2 and V is TRBV4-2; 8 nucleotides agree with TRBD2. This CDR3 is 15 amino acids long. The germline V gene has CDR1 LGHNA and CDR2 YNFKEQ. J gave up 3 bases and V 1 base, and 1 base lay outside the gene matches. The CDR3 nucleotides read TGTGCCAGCAGCCAAGGAGCGGGGGACACCGGGGAGCTGTTTTTT. Its protein product is CASSQGAGDTGELFF.

The chain uses TRBV14 and TRBJ2-7, with TRBD1 matching 8 bases. The CDR3 length is 14 residues. Trimming cost V 1 base and J 3 bases; bases outside gene matches: 2. Germline lookup yields CDR1 SGHDN and CDR2 FVKESK. CDR3 DNA: TGTGCCAGCAGCCAAGGGACAGGGTTCTACGAGCAGTACTTC. Translated: CASSQGTGFYEQYF. Full variable domain (outside the CDR3, taken from reference TRBV14 and TRBJ2-7): EAGVTQFPSHSVIEKGQTVTLRCDPISGHDNLYWYRRVMGKEIKFLLHFVKESKQDESGMPNNRFLAERTGGTYSTLKVQPAELEDSGVYFCASSQGTGFYEQYFGPGTRLTVT.

DNA of the CDR3: TGTGCCAGCAGCCAAACCCTTAGCGGATCGAAGCAGTTCTTC. Translated, it gives CASSQTLSGSKQFF. This sequence joins TRBV6-5 and TRBJ2-1; possibly TRBD2 for D (6 bases). V was trimmed by 6 bases and J by 11 bases, leaving 20 bases between them. This CDR3 is 14 amino acids long. CDR1 MNHEY and CDR2 SVGAGI come from the germline V gene.

The J gene is TRBJ1-2, the V gene TRBV27, with a possible D match to TRBD1 (6 bases). V lost 3 bases to trimming and J lost 1 base, with 12 bases between them. Germline V gives CDR1 MNHEY, CDR2 SMNVEV (reference sequence). This CDR3 comprises 15 residues. Here the CDR3 reads CASSLRAGVNYGYTF. DNA for the CDR3: TGTGCCAGCAGTTTGAGGGCAGGGGTTAACTATGGCTACACCTTC.

The chain recombines TRBV4-1 with TRBJ2-7; D is perhaps TRBD1 (5 bases). With 10 bases removed from V and 1 base from J, the gap between germline ends came to 14 bases. CDR1 is MGHRA, CDR2 YSYEKL, per germline. This CDR3 is built from 13 residues. CDR3 loop: CANRQIGSYEQYF. The CDR3 DNA follows: TGCGCCAATCGACAGATAGGATCCTACGAGCAGTACTTC.

In its sample, this clone was seen once. The rearrangement uses TRBV13 and TRBJ2-2; the match to TRBD2 covers 8 bases. V trimming: 2 bases; J trimming: 5 bases; junction bases outside the gene matches: 7. Per the germline V gene, CDR1 is PRHDT and CDR2 is FYEKMQ (reference sequence). This CDR3 is 16 amino acids long. Here the CDR3 reads CASSLFRGRRTGELFF. The CDR3, as DNA: TGTGCCAGCAGCTTATTTCGCGGGAGGCGGACCGGGGAGCTGTTTTTT.

This clone was seen just once. The CDR3 spells CASSPRGGKETQYF. In DNA, the CDR3 is TGTGCCAGCAGCCCACGGGGAGGGAAAGAGACCCAGTACTTC. The V and J genes are TRBV7-9 and TRBJ2-5; TRBD2 aligns across 7 bases. The CDR3 runs to 14 residues. V trimming: 5 bases; J trimming: 3 bases; junction bases outside the gene matches: 6. Per the germline V gene, CDR1 is SEHNR and CDR2 is FQNEAQ (reference sequence).

This sequence joins TRBV15 and TRBJ2-7; a possible D gene is TRBD1 (5 bases). Trimming stripped 0 bases from V and 6 bases from J, with 12 bases between. Germline V gene data show CDR1 as LNHNV and CDR2 as YYDKDF (reference sequence). The CDR3 runs 14 residues. In DNA, the CDR3 is TGTGCCACCAGCAGAGATCAGGCAGGGCGCGAGCAGTACTTC. Translated: CATSRDQAGREQYF.

The chain employs TRBV7-6 and TRBJ2-7; D is possibly TRBD2 (6 bases). The CDR3 has 14 amino acids. Looked up from germline, CDR1 is SGHVS and CDR2 is FNYEAQ. The V and J ends lost 0 bases and 4 bases respectively, with 10 bases between them. The CDR3 here is CASSLALEGYEQYF. CDR3 DNA sequence: TGTGCCAGCAGCTTAGCGCTGGAGGGGTACGAGCAGTACTTC.

The rearrangement links TRBV5-4 to TRBJ2-2; D possibly corresponds to TRBD2 (6 bases). Germline V gene lookup returns CDR1 SGHNT and CDR2 YYREEE (reference sequence). The CDR3 consists of 16 residues. Trimming shortened V by 4 bases and J by 0 bases, and 13 bases separated the two germline ends. The CDR3 bases are TGTGCCAGCAGCCTCCTGACTAGGGCGAACACCGGGGAGCTGTTTTTT. Its translation is CASSLLTRANTGELFF.

The chain links TRBV4-3 to TRBJ2-2; 9 nucleotides match TRBD2. V gave up 3 bases and J gave up 8 bases; unmatched junction bases: 10. Germline V CDR1 and CDR2: LGHNA, YSLEER. CDR3 size: 16 residues. CDR3 sequence reads: CASSHRLAVLPGELFF. The CDR3 coding sequence is TGCGCCAGCAGCCATCGACTAGCGGTGTTACCTGGGGAGCTGTTTTTT.